The 3 T cell receptor beta chains presented below share a single source sample, sequenced in a study of T cells in Graves' hyperthyroidism and ophthalmopathy. Authors of the study amplified TCR beta CDR3 regions from RNA transcripts. Initially, a first-round RT-PCR of the TCR CDR3 employed the HTBI primer set. TCRdb fed the multiplex PCR reads into MiXCR, producing one record per CDR3 protein. The sample contains 300,000 to 400,000 distinct CDR3 sequences, 21% of which appear only once. The sample comprised blood. These TCRs come from a woman aged 45 to 65 with Graves' hyperthyroidism.

Many counts were recorded for this clonotype. The chain has TRBV5-1 and TRBJ2-5; 7 bases match TRBD1. Looked up from germline, CDR1 is SGHRS and CDR2 is YFSETQ. The CDR3 runs to 14 residues. The V and J ends lost 4 bases and 5 bases, in that order; junction bases with no gene match: 8. CDR3 in amino acids: CASSGETGTETQYF. CDR3 bases: TGCGCCAGCAGCGGCGAGACAGGGACCGAGACCCAGTACTTC.

Many counts were recorded for this clonotype. The rearrangement links TRBV20-1 to TRBJ1-4; 9 bases map to TRBD1. V was pared by 4 bases and J by 0 bases, with 6 bases of the junction left unmatched. CDR3 length: 16 residues. Germline lookup yields CDR1 DFQATT and CDR2 SNEGSKA (reference sequence). CDR3 region: CSANGQGTATNEKLFF. Here the CDR3 DNA reads TGCAGTGCTAATGGACAGGGGACCGCAACTAATGAAAAACTGTTTTTT.

The chain employs TRBV4-1 and TRBJ2-7, with no clear D. Germline CDR1 MGHRA, CDR2 YSYEKL. CDR3 length: 11 residues. The ends were cut back, 5 bases at V and 3 bases at J, with 5 bases in the middle. The CDR3 protein is CASSDFYEQYF. CDR3 coding DNA: TGCGCCAGCAGCGACTTCTACGAGCAGTACTTC.